This is a list of T cell receptor beta chains from one sample in a study of T cell repertoires in cytomegalovirus infection. TCRdb analysed the reads with MiXCR anew, one entry per CDR3 protein. The table includes 150,000 or so distinct CDR3 sequences, 17% detected once. Sequenced material: CD8+ T cells from PBMCs. The receptors shown here come from a human donor in good health (CMV status not recorded). Some clones in this sample may be carry-over from other donors' samples. The CDR3 runs from the conserved cysteine through the conserved F or W. D genes are given only for firm matches. Clone size is shown for a subset of rows, as once, few, many or a class of expanded clone.

j_call: TRBJ2-3
clone_size: -
d_call: TRBD1
cdr3_length: 15
v_call: TRBV29-1
cdr3_aa: CSADYRGRGTDTQYF
cdr3_nt: TGCAGCGCCGATTACAGGGGGCGCGGCACAGATACGCAGTATTTT

j_call: TRBJ1-2
clone_size: few
d_call: -
cdr3_length: 15
v_call: TRBV7-9
cdr3_aa: CASSLATRQDYGYTF
cdr3_nt: TGTGCCAGCAGCTTAGCTACCCGTCAGGACTATGGCTACACCTTC

j_call: TRBJ2-1
clone_size: -
d_call: -
cdr3_length: 13
v_call: TRBV19
cdr3_aa: CASSNAPWNEQFF
cdr3_nt: TGTGCCAGTAGTAATGCCCCGTGGAATGAGCAGTTCTTC

j_call: TRBJ1-5
clone_size: few
d_call: -
cdr3_length: 15
v_call: TRBV28
cdr3_aa: CASTPDRYSNQPQHF
cdr3_nt: TGTGCCAGCACCCCGGACAGATATAGCAATCAGCCCCAGCATTTT

j_call: TRBJ2-3
clone_size: -
d_call: TRBD1
cdr3_length: 16
v_call: TRBV6-6
cdr3_aa: CASRDPRGQGTDTQYF
cdr3_nt: TGTGCCAGCAGAGACCCGCGGGGACAGGGCACAGATACGCAGTATTTT

j_call: TRBJ1-2
clone_size: few
d_call: -
cdr3_length: 13
v_call: TRBV7-9
cdr3_aa: CASSFKGIYGYTF
cdr3_nt: TGTGCCAGCAGCTTCAAGGGGATCTATGGCTACACCTTC

j_call: TRBJ2-3
clone_size: few
d_call: TRBD2
cdr3_length: 16
v_call: TRBV7-6
cdr3_aa: CASSLELAGGINTQYF
cdr3_nt: TGTGCCAGCAGCTTAGAACTAGCGGGGGGGATAAATACGCAGTATTTT

j_call: TRBJ2-5
clone_size: few
d_call: TRBD2
cdr3_length: 16
v_call: TRBV11-2
cdr3_aa: CASSGSQRGGQETQYF
cdr3_nt: TGTGCCAGCAGCGGTTCCCAGCGGGGGGGCCAAGAGACCCAGTACTTC

j_call: TRBJ2-7
clone_size: -
d_call: TRBD1
cdr3_length: 13
v_call: TRBV6-6
cdr3_aa: CASEDRHSYEQYF
cdr3_nt: TGTGCCAGCGAGGACAGGCACTCCTACGAGCAGTACTTC

j_call: TRBJ2-4
clone_size: -
d_call: TRBD1
cdr3_length: 17
v_call: TRBV7-9
cdr3_aa: CASSFSPGQGLSNIQYF
cdr3_nt: TGTGCCAGCAGCTTCTCGCCGGGACAGGGGCTCTCAAACATTCAGTACTTC

j_call: TRBJ2-5
clone_size: few
d_call: -
cdr3_length: 13
v_call: TRBV7-9
cdr3_aa: CASSVPSKETQYF
cdr3_nt: TGTGCCAGCAGCGTACCATCCAAAGAGACCCAGTACTTC

j_call: TRBJ2-1
clone_size: -
d_call: -
cdr3_length: 8
v_call: TRBV29-1
cdr3_aa: CSVGEQFF
cdr3_nt: TGCAGCGTTGGTGAGCAGTTCTTC

j_call: TRBJ1-1
clone_size: -
d_call: -
cdr3_length: 16
v_call: TRBV23-1
cdr3_aa: CASSQSAIRPDTEAFF
cdr3_nt: TGCGCCAGCAGTCAATCGGCAATCCGGCCGGACACTGAAGCTTTCTTT

j_call: TRBJ2-7
clone_size: -
d_call: -
cdr3_length: 17
v_call: TRBV7-3
cdr3_aa: CASSLTGSVDAVGEQYF
cdr3_nt: TGTGCCAGCAGCTTAACGGGGTCGGTGGATGCCGTAGGCGAGCAGTACTTC

j_call: TRBJ1-4
clone_size: few
d_call: TRBD1
cdr3_length: 15
v_call: TRBV28
cdr3_aa: CASGPEQGAGEKLFF
cdr3_nt: TGTGCCAGCGGTCCTGAACAGGGGGCAGGTGAAAAACTGTTTTTT

j_call: TRBJ2-7
clone_size: few
d_call: TRBD1
cdr3_length: 15
v_call: TRBV11-2
cdr3_aa: CASSLDRDRPYEQYF
cdr3_nt: TGTGCCAGCAGCTTAGACCGGGACAGACCCTACGAGCAGTACTTC

j_call: TRBJ1-2
clone_size: few
d_call: -
cdr3_length: 12
v_call: TRBV7-2
cdr3_aa: CASSPDRSGYTF
cdr3_nt: TGTGCCAGCAGCCCTGACCGTTCTGGCTACACCTTC

j_call: TRBJ2-5
clone_size: few
d_call: -
cdr3_length: 14
v_call: TRBV7-8
cdr3_aa: CASSLYGGQETQYF
cdr3_nt: TGTGCCAGCAGCTTATATGGGGGTCAAGAGACCCAGTACTTC

j_call: TRBJ2-7
clone_size: few
d_call: -
cdr3_length: 13
v_call: TRBV6-2/TRBV6-3
cdr3_aa: CASSLGLHYEQYF
cdr3_nt: TGTGCCAGCAGTCTGGGACTTCACTACGAGCAGTACTTC

j_call: TRBJ1-1
clone_size: -
d_call: -
cdr3_length: 15
v_call: TRBV7-6
cdr3_aa: CASSLGLAGDTEAFF
cdr3_nt: TGTGCTAGCAGCTTAGGGTTGGCGGGGGACACTGAAGCTTTCTTT

j_call: TRBJ2-1
clone_size: -
d_call: TRBD2
cdr3_length: 19
v_call: TRBV6-6
cdr3_aa: CDSSHPRGTSGSSYNEQFF
cdr3_nt: TGTGACAGCAGCCATCCCAGAGGGACTAGCGGGAGCTCCTACAATGAGCAGTTCTTC

j_call: TRBJ2-5
clone_size: -
d_call: TRBD1
cdr3_length: 16
v_call: TRBV7-7
cdr3_aa: CASSPTGQLSQATQYF
cdr3_nt: TGTGCCAGCAGCCCAACGGGACAGTTATCTCAGGCGACCCAGTACTTC

j_call: TRBJ2-2
clone_size: few
d_call: TRBD1
cdr3_length: 13
v_call: TRBV29-1
cdr3_aa: CSVDQQGSGELFF
cdr3_nt: TGCAGCGTTGACCAACAGGGGTCCGGGGAGCTGTTTTTT

j_call: TRBJ1-3
clone_size: -
d_call: -
cdr3_length: 15
v_call: TRBV6-1
cdr3_aa: CASSERLGSGNTIYF
cdr3_nt: TGTGCCAGCAGTGAACGGCTTGGCTCTGGAAACACCATATATTTT

j_call: TRBJ2-3
clone_size: -
d_call: -
cdr3_length: 15
v_call: TRBV28
cdr3_aa: CASSLLWGRLDTQYF
cdr3_nt: TGTGCCAGCAGTTTACTATGGGGGAGGTTGGATACGCAGTATTTT

j_call: TRBJ1-2
clone_size: -
d_call: TRBD1
cdr3_length: 14
v_call: TRBV28
cdr3_aa: CASSYRDRTYGYTF
cdr3_nt: TGTGCCAGCAGTTACCGGGACAGGACCTATGGCTACACCTTC

j_call: TRBJ2-7
clone_size: -
d_call: -
cdr3_length: 19
v_call: TRBV12-5
cdr3_aa: CASGLVTSGDDPLSYEQYF
cdr3_nt: TGTGCTAGTGGTTTGGTAACTTCAGGGGACGATCCCCTCTCCTACGAGCAGTACTTC

j_call: TRBJ2-6
clone_size: -
d_call: TRBD1
cdr3_length: 18
v_call: TRBV7-8
cdr3_aa: CASSLDRTGVTGANVLTF
cdr3_nt: TGTGCCAGCAGCTTAGATCGGACAGGGGTAACTGGGGCCAACGTCCTGACTTTC

j_call: TRBJ2-1
clone_size: -
d_call: -
cdr3_length: 12
v_call: TRBV6-6
cdr3_aa: CASRLGKPEQFF
cdr3_nt: TGTGCCAGCAGACTAGGAAAACCTGAGCAGTTCTTC

j_call: TRBJ2-2
clone_size: many
d_call: -
cdr3_length: 11
v_call: TRBV12-3/TRBV12-4
cdr3_aa: CASSLLGELFF
cdr3_nt: TGTGCCAGCAGTTTACTCGGGGAGCTGTTTTTT

j_call: TRBJ1-1
clone_size: few
d_call: -
cdr3_length: 14
v_call: TRBV6-1
cdr3_aa: CASSVGPLNTEAFF
cdr3_nt: TGTGCCAGCAGTGTAGGACCGTTGAACACTGAAGCTTTCTTT

j_call: TRBJ2-1
clone_size: -
d_call: TRBD2
cdr3_length: 15
v_call: TRBV7-6
cdr3_aa: CASSATSGGAREQFF
cdr3_nt: TGTGCCAGCAGCGCTACTAGCGGGGGGGCCAGGGAGCAGTTCTTC

j_call: TRBJ2-1
clone_size: few
d_call: TRBD2
cdr3_length: 14
v_call: TRBV11-3
cdr3_aa: CASSFGGGPNEQFF
cdr3_nt: TGTGCCAGCAGCTTCGGGGGGGGCCCCAATGAGCAGTTCTTC

j_call: TRBJ2-2
clone_size: -
d_call: -
cdr3_length: 15
v_call: TRBV28
cdr3_aa: CASSLIWENTGELFF
cdr3_nt: TGTGCCAGCAGTTTAATATGGGAGAACACCGGGGAGCTGTTTTTT

j_call: TRBJ1-4
clone_size: -
d_call: TRBD1
cdr3_length: 17
v_call: TRBV28
cdr3_aa: CASRSGGRGRANEKLFF
cdr3_nt: TGTGCCAGCAGGAGCGGCGGCAGGGGGCGAGCTAATGAAAAACTGTTTTTT

j_call: TRBJ2-2
clone_size: -
d_call: -
cdr3_length: 15
v_call: TRBV20-1
cdr3_aa: CSARDRFILTGELFF
cdr3_nt: TGCAGTGCTAGAGATCGGTTTATCTTGACCGGGGAGCTGTTTTTT